These T cell receptor beta chains were read from a single sample in a study of T cells in tuberculosis. The data were produced by immunoSEQ multiplex PCR, yet TCRdb's version contains in-frame clones alone and is incomplete. This table holds about 58,000 clones, over 75% found once. The sequenced sample consisted of CD1b-GMM tetramer-negative cells sorted from PBMCs. The receptor source for this set is an adult woman with latent tuberculosis. Both conserved end residues are part of each CDR3. The order of the fields is J gene, V gene, CDR3 protein.

TRBJ1-2,TRBV19,CANQYSQGAYGYTF
TRBJ1-2,TRBV28,CASTMRGQGAF
TRBJ1-3,TRBV28,CASSLRTYGNTIYF
TRBJ2-3,TRBV29-1,CSVDTSGVFMDTQYF
TRBJ2-7,TRBV9,CASSVGGTVYEQYF
TRBJ2-1,TRBV4-3,CASSQVAAGGAPQFF
TRBJ1-1,TRBV7-2,CASSFGSGTGGTEAFF
TRBJ2-1,TRBV11-2,CASSLPRGDINEQFF
TRBJ1-5,TRBV10-3,CAISESSGTGNQPQHF
TRBJ2-1,TRBV6-5,CASRLGTSGNEQFF
TRBJ2-7,TRBV11-2,CASSLDGSLRIDEQYF
TRBJ1-4,TRBV4-1,CASSQDPGGATNEKLFF
TRBJ1-1,TRBV28,CASSLQGLNTEAFF
TRBJ2-7,TRBV15,CATSPRNDWKSEQYF
TRBJ2-2,TRBV19,CASSPGVFYRSNNPNTGELFF
TRBJ1-2,TRBV4-1,CASSQEGQPPWYGYTF
TRBJ2-7,TRBV9,CASSAKSWGQGGNEQYF
TRBJ2-5,TRBV5-1,CASSSGWRQETQYF
TRBJ2-2,TRBV19,CASSTAGTGELFF
TRBJ1-1,TRBV27,CASSRRDRATEAFF
TRBJ2-7,TRBV5-4,CASSPGLLYEQYF
TRBJ2-1,TRBV4-3,CASSQGGSGYNEQFF
TRBJ2-7,TRBV19,CASSAQSGGFYEQYF
TRBJ1-2,TRBV27,CASSLRMGQLYGYTF
TRBJ1-5,TRBV4-1,CASSQEVGRGSNQPQHF
TRBJ2-3,TRBV18,CASSAGPTGVVGTDTQYF
TRBJ1-5,TRBV12-5,CASGPTPRGENQPQHF
TRBJ2-1,TRBV7-2,CASSLGFGTRLYNEQFF
TRBJ1-1,TRBV5-8,CASSRPVRKGVGPGTEAFF
TRBJ2-7,TRBV4-3,CASSQDRISQAGVYEQYF
TRBJ2-7,TRBV5-6,CASNNYQDSLFYEQYF
TRBJ1-2,TRBV19,CASSPDPQGSYGYTF
TRBJ2-7,TRBV4-2,CASSQDGTGEEQYF
TRBJ2-1,TRBV6-5,CASSYLPGQGVDEQFF
TRBJ2-1,TRBV19,CASSIGAPSGLGYNEQFF
TRBJ2-3,TRBV2,CASRTGGMSTDTQYF
TRBJ2-6,TRBV27,CASSLRDRPNSGANVLTF
TRBJ1-1,TRBV4-3,CASSQDRGQGATEAFF
TRBJ2-5,TRBV5-4,CASRLAGAIGETQYF
TRBJ2-5,TRBV7-7,CASSPGGRGQETQYF
TRBJ1-2,TRBV25-1,CASSAGSVFGYTF
TRBJ2-1,TRBV9,CASSVGVTYNEQFF
TRBJ1-2,TRBV6-1,CASSEATDGNGYTF
TRBJ2-1,TRBV29-1,CSATGTGGGNEQFF
TRBJ1-1,TRBV7-8,CASSPGGIVTEAFF
TRBJ2-5,TRBV10-3,CAISGSSGGPKETQYF
TRBJ2-1,TRBV4-1,CASSQGHIHRNEQFF
TRBJ2-1,TRBV5-1,CASSKDRSNYNEQFF